This T cell receptor beta chain was documented in a study of Tregs in tolerant kidney transplant recipients. Related graft donors supplied nonmyeloablative bone marrow transplants, and mixed chimerism was transient. CD4+CD25+CD127- Tregs, CD4+CD25- non-Tregs, CD4 and CD8 cells were sorted. The CDR3 runs 17 residues. J was trimmed by 4 bases and V by 0 bases; bases with no gene match: 10. Germline V gives CDR1 DFQATT, CDR2 SNEGSKA (reference sequence). This table comes from immunoSEQ multiplex PCR, and its TCRdb copy is limited to in-frame clones, with some not included. This table holds 6,200 or so clones. Overall study results and limits: This study did not directly address biological reproducibility.

Of note for this clone: Its cognate antigen is unknown. Read data end 3 residues before the CDR3 end; the end is taken from the germline J gene.

The material was CD4+ T cells from blood (PBMCs), obtained 6 months after the transplant. The sequence was collected from a human patient who received a combined kidney and bone marrow transplant. T cells may partly derive from the graft donor. The chain couples TRBV20-1 to TRBJ2-2; 8 nucleotides align to TRBD1. CDR3 amino acids: CSARDRLRTGSTGELFF. The DNA read from the CDR3 is TGCAGTGCTAGAGATAGGCTCCGGACAGGGAGCACCGGGGAG.